The 20 T cell receptor beta chains below were found in one sample sequenced in a study of cytomegalovirus exposure and HLA in healthy donors. The primer mix had 60 Vbeta and 13 Jbeta primers. TCRdb's copy holds only in-frame clones and misses some; the assay was immunoSEQ multiplex PCR. Of 95,000 to 130,000 clones in the sample, roughly 70% were seen once. The material sequenced was PBMCs. These receptor sequences come from a young woman in good health and CMV-seronegative.

Comment on this clone: In the same sample, other DNA sequences code for this CDR3. The rearrangement links TRBV5-1 to TRBJ2-3; no clear D gene. V shed 3 bases and J shed 5 bases, with 4 bases lying between them. Germline values: CDR1 SGHRS, CDR2 YFSETQ. This CDR3 has 11 amino acids. The CDR3 loop is CASSSGDTQYF. In nucleotides, the CDR3 is TGCGCCAGCAGCTCCGGAGATACGCAGTATTTT.

The chain carries TRBV19 and TRBJ1-5; no clear D. The germline CDR1 and CDR2 sequences are LNHDA and SQIVND (reference sequence). This CDR3 spans 16 amino acids. The V gene lost 7 bases and the J gene lost 3 bases, with 19 bases spanning the gap. CDR3 region: CASTPGSRIVNQPQHF. CDR3 bases: TGTGCCAGTACCCCGGGAAGCCGAATAGTCAATCAGCCCCAGCATTTT.

The J gene is TRBJ2-3, the V gene TRBV29-1; D is possibly TRBD2 (6 bases). V lost 6 bases, J lost 0 bases, and 10 bases lay in between. CDR1 SQVTM and CDR2 ANQGSEA come from the germline V gene. This CDR3 is 13 amino acids long. The CDR3 coding sequence is TGCAGCGTCGGGACTGCTAGCACAGATACGCAGTATTTT. It encodes CSVGTASTDTQYF.

This chain connects TRBV5-6 to TRBJ2-3, with D unresolved. Germline CDR1 reads SGHDT; CDR2 reads YYEEEE. V lost 1 base and J lost 0, with 12 bases in between. This CDR3 is built from 16 residues. CDR3 coding DNA: TGTGCCAGCAGCTTGCGGTTCTTCCCTAGCACAGATACGCAGTATTTT. It is translated as CASSLRFFPSTDTQYF.

V usage is TRBV4-2 and J usage is TRBJ2-2; 10 bases fit TRBD2. The CDR3 has 17 amino acids. Per germline, CDR1 LGHNA and CDR2 YNFKEQ. The junction had 8 bases not matched to a gene; V was cut back by 3 bases and J by 4 bases. CDR3 in amino acids: CASSHPLAGEATGELFF. The CDR3 nucleotides are TGTGCCAGCAGCCATCCCCTAGCGGGGGAGGCCACCGGGGAGCTGTTTTTT.

The V and J genes are TRBV11-2 and TRBJ1-1; 9 bases match TRBD1. J lost 5 bases, V lost 5 bases, and 6 bases had no gene match. This CDR3 region has 14 residues. Germline CDR1 is SGHAT and CDR2 is FQNNGV. This CDR3 is CASSVQGAGTEAFF. The CDR3 region has the DNA TGTGCCAGCAGCGTACAGGGGGCTGGAACTGAAGCTTTCTTT.

V and J are TRBV5-1 and TRBJ2-2; TRBD1 aligns across 10 bases. This CDR3 region has 15 residues. Per germline, CDR1 SGHRS and CDR2 YFSETQ. V gave up 4 bases and J gave up 6 bases; unmatched junction bases: 6. CDR3 DNA: TGCGCCAGCAGCATGGGACAGGGGAAGCCCGGGGAGCTGTTTTTT. Protein: CASSMGQGKPGELFF.

The chain uses TRBV25-1 and TRBJ2-7; 7 nucleotides match TRBD1. The CDR3 sequence is 16 residues long. The V gene end was trimmed by 4 bases and the J gene end by 1 base; junction bases not matched to a gene: 10. CDR1 and CDR2 (germline): MGHDK, SYGVNS. In nucleotides, the CDR3 is TGTGCCAGCAGTGCAATACAGGGGTCCTCATCCTACGAGCAGTACTTC. This sequence encodes CASSAIQGSSSYEQYF.

This clone has only a few counts. The chain employs TRBV9 and TRBJ1-5; D gene uncertain. The V gene's germline CDR1 is SGDLS and CDR2 YYNGEE. V dropped 0 bases and J dropped 1 base, with 14 bases sitting between them. The CDR3 sequence is 17 residues long. The CDR3 DNA sequence: TGTGCCAGCAGCGTAGAGGGTCGGGGTGGGAGCAATCAGCCCCAGCATTTT. Its protein product is CASSVEGRGGSNQPQHF. Based on the CDR3 plus reference TRBV9 and TRBJ1-5, the full variable domain is DSGVTQTPKHLITATGQRVTLRCSPRSGDLSVYWYQQSLDQGLQFLIQYYNGEERAKGNILERFSAQQFPDLHSELNLSSLELGDSALYFCASSVEGRGGSNQPQHFGDGTRLSIL.

This clone was seen only once. The J gene is TRBJ2-7, the V gene TRBV9; weak D call: TRBD2 (5 bases). Germline CDR1 and CDR2: SGDLS and YYNGEE. The V and J ends lost 0 bases and 0 bases respectively, with 7 bases between them. This CDR3 has 14 residues. The CDR3 spells CASSVGSGSYEQYF. CDR3 sequence (DNA): TGTGCCAGCAGCGTAGGCAGCGGCTCCTACGAGCAGTACTTC.

This clone was recorded a few times. The gene calls are TRBV28 and TRBJ2-1; TRBD1 might be the D (6 bases). This CDR3 region has 16 residues. Germline lookup yields CDR1 MDHEN and CDR2 SYDVKM. Trimming took off 5 bases at V and 7 bases at J, with 21 bases between the two ends. CDR3: CASSPLTGQGRNEQFF. For the CDR3, the DNA is TGTGCCAGCAGTCCGCTGACCGGGCAGGGGCGGAATGAGCAGTTCTTC.

The rearrangement uses TRBV5-1 and TRBJ1-1; 7 nucleotides line up with TRBD1. V trimming: 4 bases; J trimming: 0 bases; junction bases outside the gene matches: 6. The CDR3 sequence is 15 residues long. CDR1 SGHRS and CDR2 YFSETQ come from the germline V gene. This CDR3 is CASSARQGLNTEAFF. As DNA, the CDR3 is TGCGCCAGCAGCGCACGACAGGGATTGAACACTGAAGCTTTCTTT.

This chain links TRBV20-1 with TRBJ2-3; D is unresolved. CDR3 length: 11 amino acids. The germline CDR1 and CDR2 sequences are DFQATT and SNEGSKA (reference sequence). Trimming removed 6 bases at V and 3 bases at J, with 7 bases between. The CDR3 DNA reads as TGCAGTGCCCCCCGGACAGATACGCAGTATTTT. It specifies CSAPRTDTQYF.

The gene calls are TRBV6-5 and TRBJ2-1; TRBD2 agrees at 13 bases. Germline loops: CDR1 MNHEY, CDR2 SVGAGI. After removal of 4 bases from V and 15 bases from J, the junction contained 6 bases not matched to a gene. The CDR3 has 13 amino acids. CDR3 sequence: CASSSVTSGGRFF. In DNA form, the CDR3 reads TGTGCCAGCAGTTCTGTGACTAGCGGGGGGCGGTTCTTC.

The rearrangement uses TRBV6-7 and TRBJ2-7; 7 nucleotides agree with TRBD1. TRBV6-7 is an ORF; its function is uncertain. V dropped 2 bases and J dropped 3; count of bases not matched to a gene: 13. The CDR3 has 17 amino acids. The CDR3 reads CASSYRQGPSLVYEQYF. The CDR3 DNA follows: TGTGCCAGCAGTTACCGACAGGGTCCCTCATTAGTCTACGAGCAGTACTTC.

The genes are TRBV13 and TRBJ1-2; D is possibly TRBD1 (6 bases). The CDR3 extends over 14 amino acids. CDR1 and CDR2 (germline): PRHDT, FYEKMQ (reference sequence). The V gene lost 4 bases and the J gene lost 12 bases, with 21 bases spanning the gap. As DNA, the CDR3 is TGTGCCAGCAGCTCCACAAACAGGGTCGTGGAGAACACCTTC. Translating it yields CASSSTNRVVENTF.

The rearrangement uses TRBV5-1 and TRBJ2-1, with 12 bases aligning to TRBD2. Trimming cost V 4 bases and J 0 bases; bases outside gene matches: 11. Germline V gene data show CDR1 as SGHRS and CDR2 as YFSETQ. The CDR3 is made up of 19 amino acids. The CDR3 bases are TGCGCCAGCAGCCTGAGGACTAGCGGGGCCCTAAGCTCCTACAATGAGCAGTTCTTC. Residues: CASSLRTSGALSSYNEQFF.

The genes are TRBV28 and TRBJ2-1; 9 nucleotides align to TRBD2. Germline assignment: CDR1 MDHEN and CDR2 SYDVKM. The trim removed 7 bases at V and 7 bases at J, leaving 17 bases unmatched. CDR3 length equals 17 residues. CDR3 nucleotide sequence: TGTGCCAGCACCCTCTCCGGTAGCGGGGGACGTCGGAATGAGCAGTTCTTC. Translation gives CASTLSGSGGRRNEQFF.

The gene calls are TRBV5-5 and TRBJ1-2; TRBD1 matches at 8 bases. V lost 0 bases, J lost 8 bases, and 12 bases stayed unmatched. The length of the CDR3 is 16 residues. The germline gives CDR1 SGHKS, CDR2 YYEKEE (reference sequence). CDR3 protein: CASSLVGQARYGGYTF. For the CDR3, the DNA is TGTGCCAGCAGCTTGGTGGGACAGGCCCGCTATGGGGGCTACACCTTC. Filled out from reference TRBV5-5 and TRBJ1-2, the complete variable domain reads DAGVTQSPTHLIKTRGQQVTLRCSPISGHKSVSWYQQVLGQGPQFIFQYYEKEERGRGNFPDRFSARQFPNYSSELNVNALLLGDSALYLCASSLVGQARYGGYTFGSGTRLTVV.

V and J are TRBV5-1 and TRBJ1-2, with a weak D call TRBD1 (5 bases). CDR1 and CDR2 (germline): SGHRS, YFSETQ. The CDR3 length is 14 residues. Trimming shortened V by 0 bases and J by 4 bases, and 10 bases separated the two germline ends. The CDR3 coding sequence is TGCGCCAGCAGCTTGGGCGACAGTTTCTATGGCTACACCTTC. Residues: CASSLGDSFYGYTF.